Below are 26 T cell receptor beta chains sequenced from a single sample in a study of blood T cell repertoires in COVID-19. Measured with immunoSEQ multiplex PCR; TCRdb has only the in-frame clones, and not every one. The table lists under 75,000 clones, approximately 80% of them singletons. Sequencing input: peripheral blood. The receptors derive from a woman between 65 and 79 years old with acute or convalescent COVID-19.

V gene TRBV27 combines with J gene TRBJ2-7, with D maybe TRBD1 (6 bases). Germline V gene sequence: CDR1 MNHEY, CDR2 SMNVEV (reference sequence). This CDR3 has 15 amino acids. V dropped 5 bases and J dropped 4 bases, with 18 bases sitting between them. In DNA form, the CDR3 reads TGTGCCAGCAGTCATTCCGCAGGGGCCGTGTACGAGCAGTACTTC. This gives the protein CASSHSAGAVYEQYF.

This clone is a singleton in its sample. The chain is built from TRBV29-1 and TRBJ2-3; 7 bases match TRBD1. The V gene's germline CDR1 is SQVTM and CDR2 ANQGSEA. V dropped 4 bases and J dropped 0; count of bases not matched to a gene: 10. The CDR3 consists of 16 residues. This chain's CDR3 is CSVVPGQDTSTDTQYF. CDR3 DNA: TGCAGCGTTGTACCCGGACAGGATACTAGCACAGATACGCAGTATTTT.

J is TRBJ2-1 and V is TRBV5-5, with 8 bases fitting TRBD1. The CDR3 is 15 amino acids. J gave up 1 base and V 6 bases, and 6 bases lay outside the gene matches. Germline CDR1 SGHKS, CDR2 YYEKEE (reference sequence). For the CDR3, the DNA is TGTGCCAGCACGTACAGGGGGGTGTCCTACAATGAGCAGTTCTTC. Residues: CASTYRGVSYNEQFF.

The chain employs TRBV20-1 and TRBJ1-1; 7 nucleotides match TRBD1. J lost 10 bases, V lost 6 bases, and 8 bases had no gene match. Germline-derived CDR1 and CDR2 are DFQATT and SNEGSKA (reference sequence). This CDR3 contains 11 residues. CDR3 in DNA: TGCAGTGCCCTACCCCCAGGGGGAGCTTTCTTT. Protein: CSALPPGGAFF.

CDR3 coding DNA: TGCGCCAGCAGCCATAATCAGGGTGAGGATGGCTACACCTTC. It codes for CASSHNQGEDGYTF. V and J are TRBV4-3 and TRBJ1-2; a possible D gene is TRBD1 (5 bases). Trimming cost V 3 bases and J 6 bases, with 14 bases left between them. The CDR3 has 14 residues. Germline CDR1 and CDR2: LGHNA and YSLEER.

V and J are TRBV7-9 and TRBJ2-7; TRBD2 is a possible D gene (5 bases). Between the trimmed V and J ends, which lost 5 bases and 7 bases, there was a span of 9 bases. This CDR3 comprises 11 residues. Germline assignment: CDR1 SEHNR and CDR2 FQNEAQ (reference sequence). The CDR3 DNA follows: TGTGCCAGCAGCGACGGGGTTGAGCAGTACTTC. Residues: CASSDGVEQYF.

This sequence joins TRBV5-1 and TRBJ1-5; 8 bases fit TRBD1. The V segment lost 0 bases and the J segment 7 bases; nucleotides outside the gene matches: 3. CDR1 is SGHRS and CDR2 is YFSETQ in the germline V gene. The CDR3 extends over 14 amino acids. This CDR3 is CASSLEQGGQPQHF. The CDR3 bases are TGCGCCAGCAGCTTGGAACAGGGGGGACAGCCCCAGCATTTT.

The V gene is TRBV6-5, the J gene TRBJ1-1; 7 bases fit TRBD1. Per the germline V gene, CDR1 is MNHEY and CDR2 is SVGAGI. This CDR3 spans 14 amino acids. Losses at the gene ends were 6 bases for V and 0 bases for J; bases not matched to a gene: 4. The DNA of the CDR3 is TGTGCCAGCAGCTTGGGACAGTTGAACACTGAAGCTTTCTTT. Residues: CASSLGQLNTEAFF.

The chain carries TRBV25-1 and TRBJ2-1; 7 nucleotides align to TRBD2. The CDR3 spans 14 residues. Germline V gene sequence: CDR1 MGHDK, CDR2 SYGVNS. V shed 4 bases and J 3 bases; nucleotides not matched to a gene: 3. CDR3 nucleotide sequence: TGTGCCAGCAGTGGTTTAGCGGGCTACAATGAGCAGTTCTTC. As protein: CASSGLAGYNEQFF.

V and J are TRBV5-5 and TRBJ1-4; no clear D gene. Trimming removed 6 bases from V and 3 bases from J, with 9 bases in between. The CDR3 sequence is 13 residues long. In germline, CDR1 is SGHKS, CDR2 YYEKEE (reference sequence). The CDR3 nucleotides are TGTGCCAGCAACACATTGCCTAATGAAAAACTGTTTTTT. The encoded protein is CASNTLPNEKLFF. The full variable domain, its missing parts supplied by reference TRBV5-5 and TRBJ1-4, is DAGVTQSPTHLIKTRGQQVTLRCSPISGHKSVSWYQQVLGQGPQFIFQYYEKEERGRGNFPDRFSARQFPNYSSELNVNALLLGDSALYLCASNTLPNEKLFFGSGTQLSVL.

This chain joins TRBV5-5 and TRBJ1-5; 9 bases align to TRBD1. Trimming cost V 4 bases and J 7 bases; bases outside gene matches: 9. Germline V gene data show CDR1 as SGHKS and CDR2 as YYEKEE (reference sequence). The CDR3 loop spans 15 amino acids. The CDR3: CASSPLWTGEQPQHF. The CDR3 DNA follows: TGTGCCAGCAGCCCACTCTGGACAGGGGAACAGCCCCAGCATTTT.

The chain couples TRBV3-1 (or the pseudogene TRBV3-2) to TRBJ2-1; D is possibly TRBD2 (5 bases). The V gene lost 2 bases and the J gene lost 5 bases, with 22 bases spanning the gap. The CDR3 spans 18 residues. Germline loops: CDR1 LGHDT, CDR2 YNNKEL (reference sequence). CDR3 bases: TGTGCCAGCAGCCAAATTACGTTCGTTAGACTGGAGGACAATGAGCAGTTCTTC. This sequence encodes CASSQITFVRLEDNEQFF.

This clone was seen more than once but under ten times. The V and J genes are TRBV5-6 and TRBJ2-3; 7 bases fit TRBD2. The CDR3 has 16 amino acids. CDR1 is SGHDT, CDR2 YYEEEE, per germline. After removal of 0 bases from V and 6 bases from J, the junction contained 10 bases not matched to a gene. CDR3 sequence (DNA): TGTGCCAGCAGCTTGGGACTAGCAAATCTATTGGATACGCAGTATTTT. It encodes CASSLGLANLLDTQYF. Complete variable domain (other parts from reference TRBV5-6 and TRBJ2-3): DAGVTQSPTHLIKTRGQQVTLRCSPKSGHDTVSWYQQALGQGPQFIFQYYEEEERQRGNFPDRFSGHQFPNYSSELNVNALLLGDSALYLCASSLGLANLLDTQYFGPGTRLTVL.

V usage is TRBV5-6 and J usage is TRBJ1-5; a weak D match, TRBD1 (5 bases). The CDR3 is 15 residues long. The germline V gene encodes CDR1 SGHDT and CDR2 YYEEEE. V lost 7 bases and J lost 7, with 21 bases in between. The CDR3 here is CASRLRGEIWQPQHF. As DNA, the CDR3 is TGTGCCAGCCGACTCCGGGGGGAAATCTGGCAGCCCCAGCATTTT.

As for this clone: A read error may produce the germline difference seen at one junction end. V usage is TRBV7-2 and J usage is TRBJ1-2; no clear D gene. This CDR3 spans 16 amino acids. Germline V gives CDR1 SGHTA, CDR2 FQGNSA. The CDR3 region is CASSLTHTGRIGGHTF. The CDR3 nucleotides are TGTGCCAGCAGCTTAACACACACGGGTCGGATCGGTGGCCACACCTTC.

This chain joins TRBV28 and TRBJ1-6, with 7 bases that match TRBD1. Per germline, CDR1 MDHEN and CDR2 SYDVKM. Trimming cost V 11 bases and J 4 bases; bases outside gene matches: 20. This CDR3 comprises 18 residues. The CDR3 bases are TGTGCCTCCCAGCGAGACAGGCATACACAGGGGTATAATTCACCCCTCCACTTT. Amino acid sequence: CASQRDRHTQGYNSPLHF.

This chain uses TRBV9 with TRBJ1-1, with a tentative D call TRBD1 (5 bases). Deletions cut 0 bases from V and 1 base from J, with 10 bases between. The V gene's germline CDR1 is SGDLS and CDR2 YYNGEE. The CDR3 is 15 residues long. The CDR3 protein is CASSVVWGENTEAFF. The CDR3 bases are TGTGCCAGCAGCGTAGTATGGGGGGAGAACACTGAAGCTTTCTTT.

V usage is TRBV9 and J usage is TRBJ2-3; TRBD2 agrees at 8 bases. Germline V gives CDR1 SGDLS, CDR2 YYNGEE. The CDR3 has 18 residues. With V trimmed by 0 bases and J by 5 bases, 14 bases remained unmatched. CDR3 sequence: CASSVGLSGGTLKDTQYF. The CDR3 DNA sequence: TGTGCCAGCAGCGTAGGGCTGAGCGGGGGAACACTCAAAGATACGCAGTATTTT.

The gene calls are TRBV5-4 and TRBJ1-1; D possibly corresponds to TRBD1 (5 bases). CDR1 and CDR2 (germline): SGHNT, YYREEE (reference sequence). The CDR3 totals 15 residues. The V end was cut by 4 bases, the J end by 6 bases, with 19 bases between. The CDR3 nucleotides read TGTGCCAGCAGCCCCGGGGGGGGGAGAAACTCTGAAGCTTTCTTT. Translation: CASSPGGGRNSEAFF.

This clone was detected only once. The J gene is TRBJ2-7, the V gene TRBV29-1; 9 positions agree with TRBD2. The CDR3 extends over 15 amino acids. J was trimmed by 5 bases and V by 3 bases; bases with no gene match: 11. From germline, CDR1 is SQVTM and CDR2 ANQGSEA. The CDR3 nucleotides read TGCAGCGTTGATATTTCCGGGACTAGCTTGAACGAGCAGTACTTC. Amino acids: CSVDISGTSLNEQYF.

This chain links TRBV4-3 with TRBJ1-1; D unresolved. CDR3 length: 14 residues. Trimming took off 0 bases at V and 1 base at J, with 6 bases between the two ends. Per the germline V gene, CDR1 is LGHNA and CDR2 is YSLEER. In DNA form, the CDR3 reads TGCGCCAGCAGCCAAGATTCAGGGAACACTGAAGCTTTCTTT. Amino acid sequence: CASSQDSGNTEAFF.

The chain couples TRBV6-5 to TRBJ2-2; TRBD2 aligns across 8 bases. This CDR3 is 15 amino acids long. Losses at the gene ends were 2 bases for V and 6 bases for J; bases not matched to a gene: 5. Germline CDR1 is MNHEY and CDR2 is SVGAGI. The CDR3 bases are TGTGCCAGCAGTTACACGGCTAGCGGGTCCGGGGAGCTGTTTTTT. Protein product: CASSYTASGSGELFF.

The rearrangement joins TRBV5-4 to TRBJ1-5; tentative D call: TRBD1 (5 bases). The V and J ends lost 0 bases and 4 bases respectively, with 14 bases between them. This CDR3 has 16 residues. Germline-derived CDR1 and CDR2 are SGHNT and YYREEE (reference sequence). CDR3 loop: CASSLDGGQGNQPQHF. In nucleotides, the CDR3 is TGTGCCAGCAGCTTGGATGGAGGGCAGGGTAATCAGCCCCAGCATTTT.

Written as DNA, the CDR3 is TGTGCCAGCAGTTACTCGAACTCTCAAGAGACCCAGTACTTC. This gives the protein CASSYSNSQETQYF. The V gene is TRBV6-6, the J gene TRBJ2-5; no definite D call. Germline lookup yields CDR1 MNHNY and CDR2 SVGAGI (reference sequence). The CDR3 runs 14 residues. The V end lost 0 bases, the J end lost 2 bases, and 7 bases lay between the germline ends.

CDR3 sequence: CASSSTDRTQSGANVLTF. Here the CDR3 DNA reads TGTGCCAGCAGCTCCACGGACAGGACCCAATCTGGGGCCAACGTCCTGACTTTC. V and J are TRBV7-3 and TRBJ2-6, with 7 positions matching TRBD1. The CDR3 loop spans 18 amino acids. J lost 1 base, V lost 4 bases, and 10 bases had no gene match. Germline V gene lookup returns CDR1 SGHTA and CDR2 FQGTGA.

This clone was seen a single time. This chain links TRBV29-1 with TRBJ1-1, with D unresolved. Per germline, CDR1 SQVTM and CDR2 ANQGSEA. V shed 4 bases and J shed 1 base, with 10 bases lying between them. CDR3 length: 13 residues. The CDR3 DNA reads TGCAGCGTTGTAATAACACAGAACACTGAAGCTTTCTTT. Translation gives CSVVITQNTEAFF. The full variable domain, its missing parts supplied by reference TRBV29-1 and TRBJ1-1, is SAVISQKPSRDICQRGTSLTIQCQVDSQVTMMFWYRQQPGQSLTLIATANQGSEATYESGFVIDKFPISRPNLTFSTLTVSNMSPEDSSIYLCSVVITQNTEAFFGQGTRLTVV.